This T cell receptor (beta chain) was captured by sequencing in a study of blood T cell repertoires in COVID-19. The data were produced by immunoSEQ multiplex PCR, yet TCRdb's version contains in-frame clones alone and is incomplete. The repertoire holds some 250,000 clones, with over 65% as singletons. 14 amino acids form the CDR3, both terminal residues included. The V gene's germline CDR1 is LGHNT and CDR2 FRNRAP. Comments on this clone: The DNA is left out, because the CDR3 cannot be placed on it with certainty; the CDR3 is given as TCRdb lists it.

The TCR originated in a woman over 75 with acute or convalescent COVID-19. The V call is TRBV12-5, the J call TRBJ2-3; TRBD1 was called by the table and not checked on the DNA. The sample consisted of peripheral blood. The CDR3 spells CASGFGSGTDTQYF.